Described below is a single T cell receptor (beta chain) sequence and its context. Its antigen specificity is not known. Base qualities are not at hand, and no much larger clone is one base apart. This sample is drawn from a study of CD8+ T cells in alopecia areata (dated 2018 in TCRdb). For context, the study as a whole: Treated patients were enrolled in an open-label pilot trial of oral tofacitinib at 5 to 10 mg twice daily for moderate-to-severe alopecia areata. Scalp clonality was compared among normal scalp (n=4), patchy alopecia areata scalp (n=8), and alopecia totalis/universalis scalp (n=8). To study T cell clonal expansion in alopecia areata, the researchers applied high-throughput TCRbeta sequencing to both the C3H/HeJ mouse model and human patients. RNA was obtained with the PAXgene miRNA kit for fixed scalp, the miRNeasy kit for PBMCs, and the RNeasy kit for mouse skin. Amplification of TCRbeta CDR3 regions was done by immunoSEQ multiplex PCR using 35 Vbeta forward primers and 13 Jbeta reverse primers. On the human side, TCRbeta sequencing was run on scalp tissue and on sorted CD4+ and CD8+ peripheral blood T cells from healthy controls and from alopecia areata patients with either patchy or totalis/universalis disease. Patients stayed on tofacitinib for 6 to 18 months and then had 6 months of follow-up off drug so that delayed response and recurrence could be assessed. Patients on tofacitinib were biopsied at baseline and after 4 and 24 weeks of treatment, and several of the patients also had a later scalp biopsy. Beyond this particular receptor, the publication reports: Compared with mice, TCR sequences shared between patients were less clear, possibly partly because of HLA diversity across the patient population. Unlike mouse skin, which is dominated by gammadelta T cells, normal human skin has resident alphabeta T cells that are also sequenced, and this complicates analysis of the scalp TCR repertoire. Compared with normal scalp, lesional scalp had higher clonality and more expanded CD8+ clones, particularly in alopecia totalis/universalis, a pattern that suggests antigenic drive.

What this sample's time point label stands for: baseline before oral tofacitinib. From alopecia areata patients, peripheral blood was collected along with lesional scalp punch biopsies. Human scalp biopsies were immediately fixed in PAXgene tissue containers. Library generation was performed with the immunoSEQ multiplex PCR assay. For TCR sequencing, RNA was extracted from every sample and reverse transcribed into cDNA to serve as template. First-strand cDNA was synthesized with SuperScript III using a 2:1 mix of oligo-dT and random hexamers. A synthetic immune receptor repertoire was used to assess amplification bias, and residual bias was removed computationally. The paper's processing steps were these. After raw reads were preprocessed to remove errors, the CDR3 was defined following IMGT conventions as running from the conserved cysteine to phenylalanine. Clonality was computed as 1 minus the Shannon entropy, with the entropy normalized by log2 of the number of productive unique TCRs. Whether scalp clones were CD4 or CD8 was inferred by matching scalp TCRbeta sequences against CD4 and CD8 repertoires sorted from blood. The clones in this table, taken by TCRdb from immuneACCESS, are in-frame only. Not every clone is retained; where verified, under half of the shortfall comes from an unresolved V gene, and the cause of the rest is unknown. That table supplies the V and J calls and clone size; D and trimming were determined from the DNA. For this sample there are roughly 19,000 clones; less than 70% appear just once. Of the sample, more than 6% falls within the top ten clones.

The germline V gene (reference sequence) specifies MNHEY as CDR1 and SMNVEV as CDR2. Compared with germline, V lacks 6 bases and J lacks 10 bases; bases without a gene match: 13. The CDR3 starts with the cysteine, ends with the phenylalanine, and has 15 residues. Kept here is only the CDR3 DNA, which spans 45 bases and is read in frame from base 1. This sequence originates from a human donor with alopecia areata. The sequences come from skin, collected at week 0. The chain is assembled from TRBV27 and TRBJ2-1; 9 central nucleotides agree with TRBD1. Here the CDR3 is given as CASRPLPGQGYEQFF. The sequenced DNA: TGTGCCAGCAGACCCCTCCCGGGACAGGGCTACGAGCAGTTCTTC.